Each of the 30 T cell receptor beta chains below was sequenced from the same sample in a study of T-cell reconstitution after alpha-beta-depleted transplantation in children. Preparation of the TCRbeta library used unique molecular identifiers. TCRdb redid the calling of the PCR reads with MiXCR, one entry per CDR3 protein. Of some 300,000 distinct CDR3 sequences in the sample, roughly a tenth are singletons; the top ten hold just under 7.5%. This material consisted of PBMCs, taken before TCRalphabeta/CD19-depleted stem cell transplant. These receptors originate from a boy less than two years old with acute myeloid leukemia, due to receive a stem cell transplant.

At least ten counts were recorded for this clonotype. The chain employs TRBV20-1 and TRBJ2-7; D uncertain. CDR1 is DFQATT and CDR2 is SNEGSKA in the germline V gene (reference sequence). This CDR3 comprises 15 residues. V lost 1 base and J lost 2, with 15 bases in between. CDR3 nucleotide sequence: TGCAGTGCTAGAGCTCTACCAGCGTACCCCTACGAGCAGTACTTC. Amino acids: CSARALPAYPYEQYF.

V usage is TRBV27 and J usage is TRBJ1-4; the D gene is possibly TRBD1 (5 bases). V was clipped by 4 bases and J by 3 bases, with 9 bases between them. The CDR3 contains 14 residues. In germline, CDR1 is MNHEY, CDR2 SMNVEV (reference sequence). CDR3 amino acids: CASSWDASNEKLFF. CDR3 DNA: TGTGCCAGCAGTTGGGACGCATCTAATGAAAAACTGTTTTTT.

This clonotype was counted at least ten times. V is TRBV11-3 and J is TRBJ2-2; D remains ambiguous. Trimming removed 0 bases from V and 7 bases from J, with 6 bases in between. This CDR3 region has 13 residues. CDR1 is SGHNT, CDR2 YENEEA, per germline. CDR3 nucleotides: TGTGCCAGCAGCTTAGATGCGGTCGGGGAGCTGTTTTTT. The encoded protein is CASSLDAVGELFF.

The table lists this clonotype with many counts. The chain combines TRBV20-1 with TRBJ1-4; a weak D match, TRBD1 (5 bases). V was clipped by 2 bases and J by 8 bases, with 9 bases between them. CDR1 and CDR2 (germline): DFQATT, SNEGSKA (reference sequence). The CDR3 loop spans 12 amino acids. CDR3 sequence: CSARLPGEKLFF. The CDR3 DNA follows: TGCAGTGCTAGACTGCCAGGGGAAAAACTGTTTTTT.

The sample holds many counts of this clonotype. The genes are TRBV20-1 and TRBJ1-5; weak D call: TRBD1 (5 bases). This CDR3 is built from 19 residues. Trimming shortened V by 2 bases and J by 0 bases, and 23 bases separated the two germline ends. Germline V gene lookup returns CDR1 DFQATT and CDR2 SNEGSKA (reference sequence). The CDR3 here is CSARSGKGDSAYSNQPQHF. CDR3 coding DNA: TGCAGTGCTAGAAGTGGAAAAGGAGACAGTGCCTATAGCAATCAGCCCCAGCATTTT.

The chain recombines TRBV28 with TRBJ1-5; TRBD1 might be the D (5 bases). The germline gives CDR1 MDHEN, CDR2 SYDVKM. This CDR3 contains 18 residues. The germline V and J ends were trimmed by 2 bases and 0 bases, with 17 bases remaining between them. The CDR3 coding sequence is TGTGCCAGCAGTTTACGGGTAGGGTCGACAGATAGCAATCAGCCCCAGCATTTT. Its translation is CASSLRVGSTDSNQPQHF.

This clonotype appeared a few times. The V and J genes are TRBV12-3 or TRBV12-4 and TRBJ2-6, with D tentatively TRBD1 or TRBD2 (6 bases each). Trimming took 3 bases from V and 2 from J, leaving 8 bases between them. This CDR3 is 15 amino acids long. For the CDR3, the DNA is TGTGCCAGCAGTTTGGGGGGCCCTGGGGCCAACGTCCTGACTTTC. This translates into CASSLGGPGANVLTF.

At least ten counts were recorded for this clonotype. The chain employs TRBV20-1 and TRBJ2-1; D might be TRBD2 (5 bases). The V gene's germline CDR1 is DFQATT and CDR2 SNEGSKA (reference sequence). CDR3 length equals 14 residues. Trimming cost V 3 bases and J 0 bases, with 9 bases left between them. The CDR3 DNA reads as TGCAGTGCTAGGGACTGGAGCTCCTACAATGAGCAGTTCTTC. Protein sequence: CSARDWSSYNEQFF.

Ten or more counts support this clonotype. The chain joins TRBV7-9 to TRBJ2-3; the D gene is possibly TRBD2 (6 bases). Trimming took 4 bases from V and 5 from J, leaving 13 bases between them. Germline assignment: CDR1 SEHNR and CDR2 FQNEAQ (reference sequence). The CDR3 contains 14 residues. Here the CDR3 DNA reads TGTGCCAGCAGCTGGGGACTGGGAGGAGATACGCAGTATTTT. It is translated as CASSWGLGGDTQYF.

This clonotype has a count of ten or more. The chain has TRBV24-1 and TRBJ2-2; 16 nucleotides agree with TRBD2. Germline values: CDR1 KGHDR, CDR2 SFDVKD. The CDR3 consists of 18 residues. After removal of 3 bases from V and 5 bases from J, the junction contained 5 bases not matched to a gene. The CDR3 DNA sequence: TGTGCCACCAGTGATGCGGGACTAGCGGGAGGGAAGACCGGGGAGCTGTTTTTT. This sequence encodes CATSDAGLAGGKTGELFF.

This clonotype was seen ten or more times. The CDR3 nucleotides read TGCAGTGCTAGTATGGGTACTAGCTCCTACAATGAGCAGTTCTTC. It yields the protein CSASMGTSSYNEQFF. This chain joins TRBV20-1 and TRBJ2-1; TRBD2 is a possible D gene (5 bases). There are 15 residues in the CDR3. Germline CDR1 and CDR2: DFQATT and SNEGSKA (reference sequence). V gave up 3 bases and J gave up 0 bases, with 12 bases separating them.

This sequence joins TRBV29-1 and TRBJ1-1, with TRBD1 identical over 7 bases. CDR3 length: 11 residues. The ends lost 6 bases at V and 6 bases at J; junction bases unmatched: 4. Germline assignment: CDR1 SQVTM and CDR2 ANQGSEA. The DNA of the CDR3 is TGCAGCGTCATTGGGACAGCTGAAGCTTTCTTT. Residues: CSVIGTAEAFF.

This clonotype was recorded many times. The chain has TRBV12-3 or TRBV12-4 and TRBJ2-3; 9 bases are a match to TRBD2. There are 17 residues in the CDR3. The trim removed 7 bases at V and 0 bases at J, leaving 11 bases unmatched. The CDR3 region has the DNA TGTGCCAGCACCGCCAAACTAGCGGGCACTAGCACAGATACGCAGTATTTT. Protein product: CASTAKLAGTSTDTQYF.

This clonotype occurred many times. This sequence joins TRBV28 and TRBJ1-3; D is unclear. Germline CDR1 and CDR2: MDHEN and SYDVKM. CDR3 length equals 17 residues. Trimming took off 8 bases at V and 0 bases at J, with 20 bases between the two ends. CDR3 region: CASLRAGYRISGNTIYF. CDR3 DNA sequence: TGTGCCAGCCTCCGTGCCGGGTACCGAATCTCTGGAAACACCATATATTTT.

This clonotype showed up many times. The chain links TRBV5-1 to TRBJ2-2; 7 bases are a match to TRBD1. This CDR3 is built from 15 residues. The germline CDR1 and CDR2 sequences are SGHRS and YFSETQ. V shed 4 bases, J shed 5 bases, and the junction held 8 bases outside the gene matches. The CDR3 reads CASSPTGLWTGELFF. The CDR3 bases are TGCGCCAGCAGCCCGACAGGGCTCTGGACCGGGGAGCTGTTTTTT.

This clonotype was detected ten times or more. The chain uses TRBV14 and TRBJ2-6; TRBD1 agrees at 7 bases. The CDR3 contains 15 residues. V lost 3 bases to trimming and J lost 3 bases; unmatched junction nucleotides: 2. The V gene's germline CDR1 is SGHDN and CDR2 FVKESK. The CDR3 DNA reads as TGTGCCAGCAGCCAGACAGGGTTTGGGGCCAACGTCCTGACTTTC. The encoded protein is CASSQTGFGANVLTF. The complete variable domain, with remaining parts taken from reference TRBV14 and TRBJ2-6, reads EAGVTQFPSHSVIEKGQTVTLRCDPISGHDNLYWYRRVMGKEIKFLLHFVKESKQDESGMPNNRFLAERTGGTYSTLKVQPAELEDSGVYFCASSQTGFGANVLTFGAGSRLTVL.

This clonotype occurred a few times. The chain joins TRBV29-1 to TRBJ1-1; TRBD1 is a possible D gene (6 bases). CDR1 SQVTM and CDR2 ANQGSEA come from the germline V gene. V was cut by 7 bases and J by 5 bases, with 14 bases left in between. The CDR3 totals 12 residues. CDR3 nucleotides: TGCAGCGGATTACAGGGTTGGACTGAAGCTTTCTTT. As protein: CSGLQGWTEAFF.

There are many counts of this clonotype. V gene TRBV5-6 combines with J gene TRBJ2-7; D may be TRBD1 (6 bases). The germline gives CDR1 SGHDT, CDR2 YYEEEE. CDR3 length: 15 amino acids. Trimming shortened V by 0 bases and J by 2 bases, and 12 bases separated the two germline ends. The CDR3 DNA sequence: TGTGCCAGCAGCTTGGACCCAACAGGGACCTACGAGCAGTACTTC. This sequence encodes CASSLDPTGTYEQYF.

This clonotype was counted at least ten times. This chain uses TRBV5-1 with TRBJ2-5; TRBD2 agrees at 13 bases. The CDR3 consists of 15 residues. The J segment lost 2 bases and the V segment lost 2 bases, leaving 0 bases of the junction unmatched. In germline, CDR1 is SGHRS, CDR2 YFSETQ. The chain's CDR3 is CASSLLAGGQETQYF. CDR3 coding DNA: TGCGCCAGCAGCTTACTAGCGGGGGGGCAAGAGACCCAGTACTTC.

The table lists this clonotype with a count of one. A much larger clone lies a single base off, so this may be a read error. V is TRBV7-8 and J is TRBJ2-2, with D possibly being TRBD2 (5 bases). The CDR3 totals 15 residues. Germline V gene lookup returns CDR1 SGHVS and CDR2 FQNEAQ. Trimming left V 5 bases short and J 3 bases short, with 13 bases between. As DNA, the CDR3 is TGTGCCAGCAGCGTAGTGGGAGTGGACACCGGGGAGCTGTTTTTT. It yields the protein CASSVVGVDTGELFF.

At least ten counts were recorded for this clonotype. The CDR3 is CASGLYEGMKATQYF. The CDR3 DNA follows: TGTGCTAGTGGTTTGTACGAGGGTATGAAAGCTACGCAGTATTTT. V usage is TRBV12-5 and J usage is TRBJ2-3; possibly TRBD2 for D (5 bases). Germline V gene sequence: CDR1 LGHNT, CDR2 FRNRAP. Trimming cost V 2 bases and J 8 bases, with 17 bases left between them. There are 15 residues in the CDR3.

V and J are TRBV5-2 and TRBJ2-5; TRBD1 was called by the table and not checked on the DNA. TRBV5-2 is assigned pseudogene status. The CDR3 extends over 15 amino acids. The CDR3 DNA reads TGTGCCATGGGCGCCGAGCGGCACTGCCAAGAGACCCAGTACTTC. Translating gives CAMGAERHCQETQYF.

This sequence joins TRBV15 and TRBJ1-5; D might be TRBD1 (5 bases). Germline V lookup: CDR1 LNHNV, CDR2 YYDKDF (reference sequence). There are 17 residues in the CDR3. V dropped 0 bases and J dropped 5 bases, with 17 bases sitting between them. CDR3 sequence: CATSRDPPRQTDQPQHF. The CDR3 nucleotides are TGTGCCACCAGCAGAGATCCGCCCCGACAGACTGATCAGCCCCAGCATTTT.

This clonotype has a count of ten or more. J is TRBJ2-7 and V is TRBV11-3; tentative D call: TRBD2 (5 bases). The ends were cut back, 1 base at V and 1 base at J, with 23 bases in the middle. In germline, CDR1 is SGHNT, CDR2 YENEEA. CDR3 length equals 19 residues. Here the CDR3 reads CASSLGSFGPRASSYEQYF. CDR3 DNA: TGTGCCAGCAGCTTAGGTTCGTTTGGTCCGCGGGCCAGTTCCTACGAGCAGTACTTC.

This clonotype was counted many times. The J gene is TRBJ2-7, the V gene TRBV12-3 or TRBV12-4, with D uncertain. V dropped 2 bases and J dropped 9 bases, with 11 bases sitting between them. The CDR3 is 12 residues long. The chain's CDR3 is CASSLHEVGQYF. The CDR3 nucleotides are TGTGCCAGCAGTTTACATGAAGTCGGGCAGTACTTC.

This clonotype was observed at least ten times. The chain has TRBV7-3 and TRBJ2-1, with D perhaps matching TRBD2 (5 bases). V was cut by 3 bases and J by 3 bases, with 6 bases left in between. The CDR3 is 13 residues long. CDR1 and CDR2 (germline): SGHTA, FQGTGA. This chain's CDR3 is CASSFGDYNEQFF. The CDR3 DNA reads as TGTGCCAGCAGCTTCGGGGACTACAATGAGCAGTTCTTC.

The rearrangement uses TRBV21-1 and TRBJ2-1; TRBD1, the D gene given by the table, was not confirmed from the DNA. TRBV21-1 is designated a pseudogene. CDR3 length: 15 residues. As DNA, the CDR3 is TGTGCCAGCAGGAAAATCGGACAGGTGAACAATGAGCAGTTCTTC. Translation: CASRKIGQVNNEQFF.

This clonotype was seen repeatedly, ten times or more. V is TRBV4-2 and J is TRBJ2-5; 7 nucleotides line up with TRBD2. With V trimmed by 11 bases and J by 2 bases, 11 bases remained unmatched. Germline CDR1 reads LGHNA; CDR2 reads YNFKEQ. The CDR3 consists of 14 residues. In nucleotides, the CDR3 is TGTGCCGTCGGCTCGGGGAGGGTGCAAGAGACCCAGTACTTC. It specifies CAVGSGRVQETQYF.

The table lists this clonotype with many counts. CDR3 in DNA: TGTGCCACCAGTGATTTGCGGACAGGGGCAGAGACCCAGTACTTC. Translated, it gives CATSDLRTGAETQYF. The chain carries TRBV24-1 and TRBJ2-5, with TRBD1 matching 9 bases. V was pared by 0 bases and J by 4 bases, with 2 bases of the junction left unmatched. Germline loops: CDR1 KGHDR, CDR2 SFDVKD. CDR3 size: 15 residues.

The V gene is TRBV27, the J gene TRBJ2-7; no firm D call. The CDR3 covers 11 residues. Looked up from germline, CDR1 is MNHEY and CDR2 is SMNVEV (reference sequence). Trimming shortened V by 8 bases and J by 4 bases, and 9 bases separated the two germline ends. The CDR3 loop reads CASGPPYEQYF. The CDR3 nucleotides are TGTGCCAGCGGCCCCCCGTACGAGCAGTACTTC.